The next 8 T cell receptor beta chains were all read from a single sample in a study of T cells in Graves' hyperthyroidism and ophthalmopathy. The source material, RNA transcripts, was used to amplify TCR beta CDR3 regions. The HTBI primer set served for first-round RT-PCR of the TCR CDR3. TCRdb fed the multiplex PCR reads into MiXCR, producing one record per CDR3 protein. The sample carries some 300,000 distinct CDR3 sequences, approximately 17% recorded once. Sample: blood. These receptors were collected from a man aged 30-40 years with Graves' hyperthyroidism.

This clonotype has a count of ten or more. The CDR3 region is CASSPRSPSAGTQYF. DNA of the CDR3: TGTGCCAGCTCACCAAGGAGTCCTAGCGCCGGTACGCAGTATTTT. This rearrangement joins TRBV18 to TRBJ2-3, with D perhaps matching TRBD2 (6 bases). The germline V and J ends were trimmed by 2 bases and 8 bases, with 17 bases remaining between them. The CDR3 covers 15 residues. The V gene's germline CDR1 is KGHSH and CDR2 LQKENI. The full variable domain, its missing parts supplied by reference TRBV18 and TRBJ2-3, is NAGVMQNPRHLVRRRGQEARLRCSPMKGHSHVYWYRQLPEEGLKFMVYLQKENIIDESGMPKERFSAEFPKEGPSILRIQQVVRGDSAAYFCASSPRSPSAGTQYFGPGTRLTVL.

This sequence joins TRBV6-5 and TRBJ2-7, with 9 bases identical to TRBD2. V shed 7 bases, J shed 1 base, and the junction held 8 bases outside the gene matches. This CDR3 is 15 amino acids long. Looked up from germline, CDR1 is MNHEY and CDR2 is SVGAGI. The CDR3 DNA reads as TGTGCCAGCACCATTAGCGGGAGAGGGTCCTACGAGCAGTACTTC. Its translation: CASTISGRGSYEQYF.

This clonotype was counted a few times. This rearrangement joins TRBV7-8 to TRBJ2-7; D is possibly TRBD1 (6 bases). The length of the CDR3 is 14 residues. V was shortened by 4 bases and J by 0 bases, with 10 bases between the two germline ends. Germline loops: CDR1 SGHVS, CDR2 FQNEAQ. In DNA, the CDR3 is TGTGCCAGCAGCTCCAGGGGCCACTCCTACGAGCAGTACTTC. Its translation: CASSSRGHSYEQYF.

The table lists this clonotype with many counts. The V call is TRBV28, the J call TRBJ2-3, with 9 bases lining up with TRBD1. This CDR3 region has 14 residues. Germline values: CDR1 MDHEN, CDR2 SYDVKM. After removal of 8 bases from V and 3 bases from J, the junction contained 6 bases not matched to a gene. CDR3 protein: CASATGGATDTQYF. The DNA of the CDR3 is TGTGCCAGCGCAACAGGGGGCGCGACAGATACGCAGTATTTT.

The chain joins TRBV7-9 to TRBJ2-4; D might be TRBD1 or TRBD2, each matching 5 bases. Trimming took 3 bases from V and 14 from J, leaving 17 bases between them. CDR3 length: 13 residues. In germline, CDR1 is SEHNR, CDR2 FQNEAQ (reference sequence). CDR3 in amino acids: CASSLGLGPTEYF. Here the CDR3 DNA reads TGTGCCAGCAGCTTGGGATTGGGACCAACGGAGTACTTC.

This clonotype has only a few counts. A clone one base away is much larger, so this may be a read error. The chain couples TRBV30 to TRBJ2-7; 7 bases line up with TRBD2. CDR1 is GTSNPN, CDR2 SVGIG, per germline (reference sequence). The CDR3 is 15 amino acids. The CDR3 DNA reads as TGTGCCTGGAGTGTACAGGCTAGCGGAAAATACGAGCAGCACTTC. It codes for CAWSVQASGKYEQHF.

The chain is built from TRBV2 and TRBJ2-2; TRBD1 agrees at 12 bases. The CDR3 totals 15 residues. The junction had 3 bases not matched to a gene; V was cut back by 4 bases and J by 6 bases. The germline CDR1 and CDR2 sequences are SNHLY and FYNNEI. As DNA, the CDR3 is TGTGCCAGCAGTGTGGGACAGGGGGCCGCCGGGGAGCTGTTTTTT. This gives the protein CASSVGQGAAGELFF.

At least ten counts were recorded for this clonotype. This rearrangement joins TRBV4-1 to TRBJ2-7; a possible D gene is TRBD1 (9 bases). The V end was cut by 4 bases, the J end by 0 bases, with 19 bases between. The CDR3 runs 17 residues. Germline loops: CDR1 MGHRA, CDR2 YSYEKL. The CDR3 here is CASSRVSGTGSSYEQYF. The CDR3, as DNA: TGCGCCAGCAGCCGGGTTAGCGGGACAGGGAGCTCCTACGAGCAGTACTTC.